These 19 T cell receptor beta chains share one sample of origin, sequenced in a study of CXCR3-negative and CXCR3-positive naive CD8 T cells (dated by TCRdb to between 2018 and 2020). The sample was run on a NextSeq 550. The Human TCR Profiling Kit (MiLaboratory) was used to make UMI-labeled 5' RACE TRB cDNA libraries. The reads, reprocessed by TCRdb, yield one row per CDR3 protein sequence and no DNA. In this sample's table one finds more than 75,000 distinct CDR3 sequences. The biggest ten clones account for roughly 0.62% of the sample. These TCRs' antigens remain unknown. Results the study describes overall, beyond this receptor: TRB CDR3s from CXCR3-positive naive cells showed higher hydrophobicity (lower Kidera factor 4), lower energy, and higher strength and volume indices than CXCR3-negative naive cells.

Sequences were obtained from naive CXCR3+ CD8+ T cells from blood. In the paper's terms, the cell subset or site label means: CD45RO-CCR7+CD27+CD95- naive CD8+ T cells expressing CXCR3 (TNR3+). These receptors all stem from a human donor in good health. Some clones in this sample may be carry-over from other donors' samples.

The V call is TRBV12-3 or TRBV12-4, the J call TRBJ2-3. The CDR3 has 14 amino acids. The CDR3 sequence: CASSSSGVINTQYF.

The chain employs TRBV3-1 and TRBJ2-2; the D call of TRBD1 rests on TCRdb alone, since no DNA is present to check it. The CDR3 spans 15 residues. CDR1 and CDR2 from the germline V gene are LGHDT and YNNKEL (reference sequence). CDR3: CASSQTGVYTGELFF.

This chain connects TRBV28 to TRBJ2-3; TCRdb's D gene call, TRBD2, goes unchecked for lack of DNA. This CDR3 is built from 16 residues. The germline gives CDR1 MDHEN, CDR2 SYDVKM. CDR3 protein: CASSPRRGRVTDTQYF.

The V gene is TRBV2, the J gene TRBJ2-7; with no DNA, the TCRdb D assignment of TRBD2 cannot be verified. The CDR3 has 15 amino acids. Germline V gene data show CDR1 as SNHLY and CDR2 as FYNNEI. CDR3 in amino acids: CASSDAGGPHTQQYF.

The CDR3 loop is CASSLVAGSYNEQFF. V and J are TRBV7-9 and TRBJ2-1. Germline V gene lookup returns CDR1 SEHNR and CDR2 FQNEAQ (reference sequence). The length of the CDR3 is 15 residues.

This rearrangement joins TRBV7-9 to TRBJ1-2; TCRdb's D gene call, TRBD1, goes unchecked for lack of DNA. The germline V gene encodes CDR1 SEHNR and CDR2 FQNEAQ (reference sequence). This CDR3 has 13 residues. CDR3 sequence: CASSSTGYNGYTF.

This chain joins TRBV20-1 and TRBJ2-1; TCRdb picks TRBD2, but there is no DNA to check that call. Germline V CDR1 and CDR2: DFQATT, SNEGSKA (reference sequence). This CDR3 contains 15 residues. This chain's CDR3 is CSATDLTGVGNEQFF.

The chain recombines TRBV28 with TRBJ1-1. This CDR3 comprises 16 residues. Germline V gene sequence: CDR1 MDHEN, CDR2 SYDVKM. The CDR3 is CASSLNGRVMNTEAFF. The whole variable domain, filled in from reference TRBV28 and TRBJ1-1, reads DVKVTQSSRYLVKRTGEKVFLECVQDMDHENMFWYRQDPGLGLRLIYFSYDVKMKEKGDIPEGYSVSREKKERFSLILESASTNQTSMYLCASSLNGRVMNTEAFFGQGTRLTVV.

The CDR3: CASGFVLDRDSYANTGELFF. This chain uses TRBV12-5 with TRBJ2-2; TCRdb's D call of TRBD1 is untestable without DNA. Germline V gene sequence: CDR1 LGHNT, CDR2 FRNRAP. The CDR3 loop spans 20 amino acids.

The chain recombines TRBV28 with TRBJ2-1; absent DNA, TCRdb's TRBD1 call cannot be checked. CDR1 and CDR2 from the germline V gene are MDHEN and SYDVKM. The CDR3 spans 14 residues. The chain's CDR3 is CASSLLGAGNEQFF. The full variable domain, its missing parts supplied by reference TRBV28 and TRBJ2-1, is DVKVTQSSRYLVKRTGEKVFLECVQDMDHENMFWYRQDPGLGLRLIYFSYDVKMKEKGDIPEGYSVSREKKERFSLILESASTNQTSMYLCASSLLGAGNEQFFGPGTRLTVL.

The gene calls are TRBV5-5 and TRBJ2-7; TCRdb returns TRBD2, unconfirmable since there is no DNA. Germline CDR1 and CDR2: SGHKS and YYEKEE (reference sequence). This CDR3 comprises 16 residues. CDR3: CASSLGTSLEVYEQYF.

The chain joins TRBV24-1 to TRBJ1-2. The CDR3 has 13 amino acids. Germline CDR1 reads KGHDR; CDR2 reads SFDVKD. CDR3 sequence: CATSVHRNYGYTF.

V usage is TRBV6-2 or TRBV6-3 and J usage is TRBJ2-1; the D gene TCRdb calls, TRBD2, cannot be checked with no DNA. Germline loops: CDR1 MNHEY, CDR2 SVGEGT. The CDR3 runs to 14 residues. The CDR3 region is CASSSGMDYNEQFF.

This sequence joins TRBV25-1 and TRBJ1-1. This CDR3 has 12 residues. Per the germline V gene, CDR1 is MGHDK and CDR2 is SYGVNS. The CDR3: CASSESLSEAFF. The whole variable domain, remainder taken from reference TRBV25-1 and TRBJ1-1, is EADIYQTPRYLVIGTGKKITLECSQTMGHDKMYWYQQDPGMELHLIHYSYGVNSTEKGDLSSESTVSRIRTEHFPLTLESARPSHTSQYLCASSESLSEAFFGQGTRLTVV.

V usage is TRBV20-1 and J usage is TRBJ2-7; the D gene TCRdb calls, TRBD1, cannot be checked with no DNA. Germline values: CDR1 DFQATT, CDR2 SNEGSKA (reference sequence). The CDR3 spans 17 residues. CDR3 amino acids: CSASNDSKGAYPYEQYF.

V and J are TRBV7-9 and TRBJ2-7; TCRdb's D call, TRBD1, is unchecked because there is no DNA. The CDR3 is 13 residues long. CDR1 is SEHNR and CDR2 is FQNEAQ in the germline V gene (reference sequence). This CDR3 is CASSFPGTYEQYF.

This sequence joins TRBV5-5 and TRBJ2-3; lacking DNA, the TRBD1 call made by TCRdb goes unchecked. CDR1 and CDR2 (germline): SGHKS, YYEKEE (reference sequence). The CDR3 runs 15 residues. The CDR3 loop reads CASSSLTGGTDTQYF.

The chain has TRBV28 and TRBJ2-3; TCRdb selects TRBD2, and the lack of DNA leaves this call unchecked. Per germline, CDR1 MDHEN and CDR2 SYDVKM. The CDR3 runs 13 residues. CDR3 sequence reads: CASSLPAGGTQYF. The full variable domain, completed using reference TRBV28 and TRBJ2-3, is DVKVTQSSRYLVKRTGEKVFLECVQDMDHENMFWYRQDPGLGLRLIYFSYDVKMKEKGDIPEGYSVSREKKERFSLILESASTNQTSMYLCASSLPAGGTQYFGPGTRLTVL.

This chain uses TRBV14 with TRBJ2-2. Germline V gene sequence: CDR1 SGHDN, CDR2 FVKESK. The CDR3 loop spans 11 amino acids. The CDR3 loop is CASSQIGELFF.